The rows below give T cell receptor beta chains drawn from one sample of a study of post-analysis software for immune sequencing data. TCRdb re-called the PCR reads through MiXCR, storing one row per CDR3 protein. Among 150,000 to 200,000 distinct CDR3 sequences listed, 30% were seen once. Sequenced: blood. The receptors stem from a girl between 10 and 17 years old with multiple sclerosis. CDR3s include the opening cysteine and the closing phenylalanine or tryptophan. The order of the fields is J gene, clone size, V gene, D gene, CDR3 DNA, CDR3 protein. The D gene is left open where the match is weak. Size tells how often a clone was seen (once, few, many) or the class of an expanded clone, and some rows leave it out.

>TRBJ2-7|many|TRBV7-9|NA
TGTGCCAGCAGCTTAGACCCAGTCGGCGAGCAGTACTTC
CASSLDPVGEQYF
>TRBJ2-1|NA|TRBV12-3/TRBV12-4|TRBD2
TGTGCCAGCAGCCATGGGACTAGCGGGAGGGAGGAGCAGTTCTTC
CASSHGTSGREEQFF
>TRBJ2-5|many|TRBV5-1|NA
TGCGCCAGCAGCTTGAACGTCGGGTCCCAAGAGACCCAGTACTTC
CASSLNVGSQETQYF
>TRBJ2-5|NA|TRBV7-2|TRBD2
TGTGCCAGCAGCGCCCAACTAGCGGGGGGGCGAGAGACCCAGTACTTC
CASSAQLAGGRETQYF
>TRBJ2-7|NA|TRBV6-5|TRBD2
TGTGCCAGCAGTCCCACTAGCGGGGGCCCCTACGAGCAGTACTTC
CASSPTSGGPYEQYF
>TRBJ1-1|few|TRBV27|NA
TGTGCCAGCGGGGGGGAGTTGAACACTGAAGCTTTCTTT
CASGGELNTEAFF
>TRBJ2-5|NA|TRBV12-3/TRBV12-4|TRBD2
TGTGCCAGCAGTTTTCACACGGGAGGGCCGGGGGAGACCCAGTACTTC
CASSFHTGGPGETQYF
>TRBJ2-1|few|TRBV30|NA
TGTGCCTGGAGTGTAGGAGGGGTCCACTCCTACAATGAGCAGTTCTTC
CAWSVGGVHSYNEQFF
>TRBJ2-7|few|TRBV27|NA
TGTGCCAGCAGTTTAAAGGTATCCCCAGGGTACGAGCAGTACTTC
CASSLKVSPGYEQYF
>TRBJ1-1|NA|TRBV10-3|NA
TGTGCCATCAGTGAGCCCAGACAGGCGCAGAACACTGAAGCTTTCTTT
CAISEPRQAQNTEAFF
>TRBJ2-5|many|TRBV29-1|NA
TGCAGCGTTGAAGGGGTGGGAGGCGAAGAGACCCAGTACTTC
CSVEGVGGEETQYF
>TRBJ2-1|NA|TRBV12-3/TRBV12-4|NA
TGTGCCAGCACCATGGGGAGGTACAATGAGCAGTTCTTC
CASTMGRYNEQFF
>TRBJ2-3|few|TRBV5-1|NA
TGCGCCAGCAGCTTGGGCCCGACAGCGCTGCTCGGCACAGATACGCAGTATTTT
CASSLGPTALLGTDTQYF
>TRBJ1-4|NA|TRBV20-1|NA
TGCAGTGCCCGGGGGGCCTCAGCTAATGAAAAACTGTTTTTT
CSARGASANEKLFF
>TRBJ2-7|many|TRBV27|TRBD1
TGTGCCAGCAGTTCCCCCTGGACAGGGAAACGAGGCGAGCAGTACTTC
CASSSPWTGKRGEQYF
>TRBJ2-1|NA|TRBV18|TRBD2
TGTGCCAGCTCGCTGCGGACTAGCGAGGGCAATGAGCAGTTCTTC
CASSLRTSEGNEQFF
>TRBJ2-3|few|TRBV7-9|TRBD2
TGTGCCAGCAGCCTAGCACCGGGAGGGCCAACAGATACGCAGTATTTT
CASSLAPGGPTDTQYF
>TRBJ1-2|NA|TRBV25-1|NA
TGTGCCGGCAGGGAAGTGAAGGCCCATTATGGCTACACCTTC
CAGREVKAHYGYTF
>TRBJ2-1|many|TRBV20-1|TRBD1
TGCAGTGCTAGAGGGTCAGGGGGCACCTACAATGAGCAGTTCTTC
CSARGSGGTYNEQFF
>TRBJ2-5|many|TRBV10-3|NA
TGTGCCATCAGTGCGGCAGTTCAAGAGACCCAGTACTTC
CAISAAVQETQYF
>TRBJ2-5|many|TRBV9|NA
TGTGCCAGCACCCGACACGCCTCTGGACAAGAGACCCAGTACTTC
CASTRHASGQETQYF
>TRBJ2-1|NA|TRBV3-1|NA
TGTACCAGCAGCCAAGTGGGGGGAGACTACAATGAGCAGTTCTTC
CTSSQVGGDYNEQFF
>TRBJ1-1|NA|TRBV6-1|TRBD1
TGTGCCAGCAGTGAAACTACAGGGGTAGCTTTCTTT
CASSETTGVAFF
>TRBJ2-7|few|TRBV4-2|NA
TGTGCCAGCAGCCAAGAAGGACGATCCTACGAGCAGTACTTC
CASSQEGRSYEQYF
>TRBJ1-4|NA|TRBV28|NA
TGTGCCAGCAGTTCAATTTATACCCTGGGGGAAAAACTGTTTTTT
CASSSIYTLGEKLFF
>TRBJ2-7|few|TRBV27|TRBD2
TGTGCCAGCAGTTCGGGACTAACCTACGAGCAGTACTTC
CASSSGLTYEQYF
>TRBJ1-2|NA|TRBV27|TRBD1
TGTGCCGGCAGTTTGGCGGACAGGCCGGACTATGGCTACACCTTC
CAGSLADRPDYGYTF
>TRBJ2-4|few|TRBV10-3|NA
TGTGCCATCAGCCGGACCTCCTCTGGGACCGGGGCTAAAGGAGAGATCCAGTACTTC
CAISRTSSGTGAKGEIQYF
>TRBJ2-1|many|TRBV27|NA
TGTGCCAGCGGACCTACTCCGGCAGTATACAATGAGCAGTTCTTC
CASGPTPAVYNEQFF
>TRBJ1-2|many|TRBV7-8|NA
TGTGCCAGCAGCTCCCGGGACACCAGCTATGGCTACACCTTC
CASSSRDTSYGYTF
>TRBJ2-7|many|TRBV30|TRBD2
TGTGCCTGGAGTAGCCTAGCGGAATACGAGCAGTACTTC
CAWSSLAEYEQYF
>TRBJ2-4|many|TRBV20-1|TRBD1
TGCAGTGCTAGGGAAACAACCGGGACAGGGTTGGGCATTCAGTACTTC
CSARETTGTGLGIQYF
>TRBJ2-3|NA|TRBV6-5|NA
TGTGCCAGCAGCTCATTTCAGGGCCCAACGCAGTATTTT
CASSSFQGPTQYF
>TRBJ1-5|few|TRBV12-3/TRBV12-4|NA
TGTGCCAGCAGGCCTACAGGGAATCAGCCCCAGCATTTT
CASRPTGNQPQHF
>TRBJ2-1|many|TRBV29-1|TRBD2
TGCAGCGTTGTTCGGGGACGTCCGGGACTAGCGGGCCCTAGCTCCTACAATGAGCAGTTCTTC
CSVVRGRPGLAGPSSYNEQFF
>TRBJ2-3|many|TRBV5-1|TRBD2
TGCGCCAGCAGTTTGGGACTAGCGGGAGATACGGGAGATACGCAGTATTTT
CASSLGLAGDTGDTQYF
>TRBJ2-7|NA|TRBV18|NA
TGTGCCAGCTCCCTGCGGGGCCTGACCTACGAGCAGTACTTC
CASSLRGLTYEQYF
>TRBJ2-1|many|TRBV18|NA
TGTGCCAGCTCACCTGACGGGGCGGATGAGCAGTTCTTC
CASSPDGADEQFF
>TRBJ1-1|few|TRBV3-1|TRBD1
TGTGCCAGCAGCCCCTATATAGGGGGCAAAGCTTTCTTT
CASSPYIGGKAFF
>TRBJ2-3|many|TRBV5-4|TRBD2
TGTGCCAGCAGCTTGGGGGGACTAGCGGGCACAGATACGCAGTATTTT
CASSLGGLAGTDTQYF
>TRBJ2-3|NA|TRBV18|NA
TGTGCCAGCTCACCACAGGCTTCGCGGTTCACAGATACGCAGTATTTT
CASSPQASRFTDTQYF
>TRBJ1-1|NA|TRBV6-5|NA
TGTGCCAGCAGTTCAACCGGGAGGGTGGCGGGTAAGACTGAAGCTTTCTTT
CASSSTGRVAGKTEAFF
>TRBJ2-7|many|TRBV4-1|TRBD2
TGCGCCAGCAGCCAAGATCAGCGGGGGGCCTACGAGCAGTACTTC
CASSQDQRGAYEQYF
>TRBJ1-2|many|TRBV28|NA
TGTGCCAGCAATACAGGGAACTATGGCTACACCTTC
CASNTGNYGYTF
>TRBJ2-1|NA|TRBV5-1|TRBD2
TGCGCTAGCAGCTTACTAGCGGGTGAGGATGAGCAGTTCTTC
CASSLLAGEDEQFF